The 3 T cell receptor beta chains below were found in one sample sequenced in a study of regulatory T cells in long-lasting Graves disease. HTBI primers from iRepertoire and Arm-PCR of CDR3 regions yielded the TCR beta libraries. TCRdb ran MiXCR on the multiplex PCR reads and lists one entry per CDR3 protein. This sample has fewer than 400,000 distinct CDR3 sequences, with less than 25% found just once. Time point specified: persistent/refractory GD, antithyroid drugs over 5 years with positive TRAb. With RNA extracted from PBMCs as input, the TCR library was made. The sequencing here drew on peripheral blood mononuclear cells (PBMCs), taken when the disease was refractory, from a patient treated with antithyroid drugs. The receptors come from a female donor with Graves disease.

About this clonotype itself: A much larger clone is a single base away; this may be a read error. This CDR3 fails to terminate in the conserved phenylalanine or tryptophan, so it likely reflects a read error. The J gene is TRBJ2-2, the V gene TRBV6-1; tentatively, D is TRBD2 (6 bases). The CDR3 sequence is 16 residues long. Germline V gene sequence: CDR1 MNHNS, CDR2 SASEGT. V was cut by 7 bases and J by 4 bases, with 19 bases left in between. As DNA, the CDR3 is TGTGCCAGCATAGGAAAGAGTGGGGGGTCCACCGGGGAGCTGTTTTCT. This encodes CASIGKSGGSTGELFS.

Only a few counts were recorded for this clonotype. This chain joins TRBV20-1 and TRBJ1-6; D may be TRBD1 (6 bases). Germline CDR1 and CDR2: DFQATT and SNEGSKA (reference sequence). The CDR3 has 15 amino acids. Between the trimmed V and J ends, which lost 2 bases and 5 bases, there was a span of 13 bases. CDR3 coding DNA: TGCAGTGCTAGAAACAGCCAGGGGAATAATTCACCCCTCCACTTT. The encoded protein is CSARNSQGNNSPLHF.

This clonotype came up a few times. J is TRBJ2-6 and V is TRBV20-1; D uncertain. Trimming removed 5 bases from V and 1 base from J, with 9 bases in between. This CDR3 has 14 residues. CDR1 and CDR2 from the germline V gene are DFQATT and SNEGSKA (reference sequence). The CDR3: CSAPTGSGANVLTF. DNA for the CDR3: TGCAGTGCTCCTACGGGTTCTGGGGCCAACGTCCTGACTTTC.